These T cell receptor beta chains were read from a single sample in a study of blood T cell repertoires in COVID-19. The table came from immunoSEQ multiplex PCR; TCRdb's copy has only in-frame clones and leaves some out. This sample has about 220,000 clones, with less than 90% found just once. The material sequenced was PBMCs or T cells enriched from blood (not recorded which). Source of these receptors: a woman in her thirties or forties who had recovered from COVID-19. CDR3s include the opening cysteine and the closing phenylalanine or tryptophan. A D gene is named only where the DNA matches it firmly. Clone size is shown for a subset of rows, as once, few, many or a class of expanded clone.

J gene,D gene,clone size,V gene,CDR3 protein,CDR3 DNA
TRBJ2-5,-,-,TRBV10-3,CAISGSREETQYF,TGTGCCATCAGTGGTTCGAGGGAAGAGACCCAGTACTTC
TRBJ2-7,-,-,TRBV13,CPTSLAGGGRGEQYF,TGCCCCACCAGCTTAGCCGGGGGCGGGCGGGGGGAGCAGTACTTC
TRBJ1-4,TRBD1,-,TRBV28,CASSPRQGREKLFF,TGTGCCAGCAGTCCGCGACAGGGGCGGGAAAAACTGTTTTTT
TRBJ1-4,TRBD1,-,TRBV18,CASSPKLTGLNEKLFF,TGTGCCAGCTCACCTAAATTGACAGGGCTGAATGAAAAACTGTTTTTT
TRBJ2-1,-,-,TRBV7-2,CASSFGLGYNEQFF,TGTGCCAGCAGTTTCGGACTTGGCTACAATGAGCAGTTCTTC
TRBJ2-4,TRBD2,-,TRBV24-1,CATSDSRGTSENIQYF,TGTGCCACCAGTGATTCGAGGGGGACTAGCGAAAACATTCAGTACTTC
TRBJ1-2,-,-,TRBV21-1,CASSTQLRTWRYGYTF,TGTGCCAGCAGCACACAGCTCCGGACGTGGAGGTATGGCTACACCTTC
TRBJ1-5,-,few,TRBV6-1,CASSENRDRPPQHF,TGTGCCAGCAGTGAAAACAGGGACCGTCCGCCCCAGCATTTT
TRBJ1-6,-,-,TRBV15,CATSSVQVNSPLHF,TGTGCCACCAGCAGCGTGCAGGTGAATTCACCCCTCCACTTT
TRBJ1-4,-,few,TRBV2,CASSPLASTNEKLFF,TGTGCCAGCAGCCCTCTTGCGTCCACTAATGAAAAACTGTTTTTT
TRBJ1-6,TRBD1,-,TRBV5-1,CASSAGQGRSPLHF,TGCGCCAGCAGCGCGGGACAGGGCCGGTCACCCCTCCACTTT
TRBJ1-2,-,-,TRBV5-5,CASSSTAGGTDGYTF,TGTGCCAGCAGCTCAACAGCGGGGGGGACGGATGGCTACACCTTC
TRBJ2-3,TRBD2,-,TRBV30,CAWNGGRSADTQYF,TGTGCCTGGAATGGCGGGAGAAGCGCAGATACGCAGTATTTT
TRBJ2-1,-,-,TRBV12-1,CASSFGTVPFGNEQFF,TGTGCCAGCAGCTTCGGGACAGTACCCTTCGGGAATGAGCAGTTCTTC
TRBJ2-1,TRBD2,once,TRBV5-1,CASSLAAGVLNEQFF,TGCGCCAGCAGCTTGGCAGCGGGAGTCCTAAATGAGCAGTTCTTC
TRBJ1-5,TRBD1,-,TRBV28,CASSSGQGLNQPQHF,TGTGCCAGCAGCTCTGGACAGGGGCTCAATCAGCCCCAGCATTTT
TRBJ2-5,TRBD2,once,TRBV5-1,CASRWTSGSQETQYF,TGCGCCAGCAGGTGGACTAGCGGGAGCCAAGAGACCCAGTACTTC
TRBJ2-7,-,-,TRBV5-1,CASSVPGAYEQYF,TGCGCCAGCAGCGTGCCGGGGGCCTACGAGCAGTACTTC
TRBJ2-7,TRBD2,-,TRBV7-8,CASSLVGGKLYEQYF,TGTGCCAGCAGCTTAGTCGGGGGGAAGCTCTACGAGCAGTACTTC
TRBJ2-1,-,-,TRBV7-9,CASHSELSNEQFF,TGTGCCAGTCATTCTGAGTTGAGCAATGAGCAGTTCTTC
TRBJ2-7,-,few,TRBV5-1,CASYGDDLAYEQYF,TGCGCCAGCTATGGAGACGACCTGGCCTACGAGCAGTACTTC
TRBJ1-4,TRBD1,-,TRBV30,CAWRPDRGGEKLFF,TGTGCCTGGAGGCCGGACAGGGGTGGTGAAAAACTGTTTTTT
TRBJ1-1,-,-,TRBV4-1,CASSRNRGWTDNNTEAFF,TGCGCCAGCAGCCGAAATAGGGGGTGGACAGACAATAACACTGAAGCTTTCTTT
TRBJ2-1,TRBD1,-,TRBV7-2,CASSDRDRGVGEQFF,TGTGCCAGCAGCGACCGGGACAGGGGGGTAGGGGAGCAGTTCTTC
TRBJ1-1,-,-,TRBV7-6,CASSPSLDRTEAFF,TGTGCCAGCAGCCCCTCCCTCGACAGGACCGAAGCTTTCTTT
TRBJ2-3,-,-,TRBV28,CALGAGEPDTQYF,TGTGCCCTAGGGGCAGGGGAGCCAGATACGCAGTATTTT
TRBJ2-5,TRBD1,-,TRBV5-1,CASTTTGGGETQYF,TGCGCCAGCACCACTACAGGGGGCGGAGAGACCCAGTACTTC
TRBJ1-3,-,few,TRBV6-1,CASSEDRGYYPDF,TGTGCCAGCAGTGAGGATAGGGGTTATTACCCGGATTTT
TRBJ2-3,-,-,TRBV7-2,CASSARDTITDTQYF,TGTGCCAGCAGCGCCCGGGACACCATCACAGATACGCAGTATTTT
TRBJ1-2,-,-,TRBV6-2/TRBV6-3,CASSVQVSNYGYTF,TGTGCCAGCAGCGTACAGGTGTCTAACTATGGCTACACCTTC
TRBJ2-1,TRBD2,few,TRBV5-1,CASRSGTSGGYNEQFF,TGCGCCAGCAGGTCCGGGACTAGCGGGGGTTACAATGAGCAGTTCTTC
TRBJ1-1,-,-,TRBV9,CASSVEGGTEAFF,TGTGCCAGCAGCGTAGAAGGGGGAACTGAAGCTTTCTTT
TRBJ1-6,-,-,TRBV6-6,CASKGGVPTNSPLHF,TGTGCCAGCAAGGGAGGGGTACCGACCAATTCACCCCTCCACTTT
TRBJ2-7,-,-,TRBV30,CACWDSLYEQYF,TGTGCCTGTTGGGACTCCCTCTACGAGCAGTACTTC
TRBJ1-1,-,-,TRBV15,CATRNFLDTEAFF,TGTGCCACCCGAAACTTCTTGGACACTGAAGCTTTCTTT
TRBJ1-2,-,-,TRBV5-1,CATKAGGNYGYTF,TGCGCCACCAAAGCGGGAGGGAACTATGGCTACACCTTC
TRBJ1-2,-,-,TRBV2,CASSDEGYGYTF,TGTGCCAGCAGTGACGAGGGCTATGGCTACACCTTC
TRBJ1-2,-,-,TRBV24-1,CATSRDNQDYGYTF,TGTGCCACCAGCAGGGACAATCAGGACTATGGCTACACCTTC
TRBJ2-3,-,few,TRBV7-2,CASSSTPSSRTDTQYF,TGTGCCAGCAGCTCCACCCCGTCTTCTAGGACAGATACGCAGTATTTT
TRBJ2-2,TRBD2,-,TRBV6-5,CASTQGLRDTGELFF,TGTGCCAGCACCCAGGGACTACGGGACACCGGGGAGCTGTTTTTT
TRBJ1-5,-,-,TRBV30,CAWSKGNSNQPQHF,TGTGCCTGGAGTAAGGGGAATAGCAATCAGCCCCAGCATTTT
TRBJ1-5,TRBD1,-,TRBV5-5,CASSFQGADSSRPQHF,TGTGCCAGCAGCTTTCAGGGGGCAGATAGCTCGCGGCCCCAGCATTTT